In this sample, the clone carrying this TCR beta chain turned up a few times. Its antigen is not identified. This sample stems from a study of TIL therapy for anti-PD-1-resistant metastatic lung cancer. On the study more broadly: Tumors carried a median roughly 1.5 non-synonymous mutations per megabase. Study-level points and caveats: Patients were highly selected, enriched for treatment-naive, never-smoker and oncogene-addicted cases.

V shed 2 bases and J 2 bases; nucleotides not matched to a gene: 18. The CDR3 has 20 residues. The V gene's germline CDR1 is SGHRS and CDR2 YFSETQ. The libraries were made with immunoSEQ v3. Sequenced by immunoSEQ multiplex PCR; TCRdb stores in-frame clones only, minus some. The data show more than 20,000 clones, about four fifths seen once. Stated time point: pre-treatment sample, taken before nivolumab and TIL therapy. Stage 4 NSCLC adults joined between October 2017 and January 2020. The TCR originated in a person aged 25 to 80 with non-small cell lung cancer. The chain uses TRBV5-1 and TRBJ2-2; 7 nucleotides align to TRBD1. Sequences were derived from blood, sampled at baseline. The CDR3 region is CASSFPPLGSGGPNTGELFF. CDR3 sequence (DNA): TGCGCCAGCAGCTTCCCCCCCCTGGGCTCAGGGGGACCCAACACCGGGGAGCTGTTTTTT.